This T cell receptor beta chain was found in a study of T cells in Graves' hyperthyroidism and ophthalmopathy. Overall study: Peripheral blood sampling occurred at initial diagnosis, before any treatment.

Worth noting for this clonotype: No antigen is known for it. A read error may be the cause here, since a much bigger clone is one base away.

Disease duration was under 3 months in the ophthalmopathy patients, who also had a Clinical Activity Score of at least 3 and a NOSPECS grade of at least 4. Each 10 ml fresh peripheral blood draw supplied the PBMCs. Broader study findings: Peripheral blood also featured most of the thyroid clonotypes expanded above 0.001.

Authors of the study amplified TCR beta CDR3 regions from RNA transcripts. Using the HTBI primer set, a first-round RT-PCR was run on the TCR CDR3. TCRdb processed the multiplex PCR reads anew with MiXCR; each CDR3 protein has one entry. In the table there are 530,000 or so distinct CDR3 sequences, 17% of which are singletons. CDR3 length: 16 amino acids. The germline V gene encodes CDR1 SGDLS and CDR2 YYNGEE. This chain links TRBV9 with TRBJ2-1; D is uncertain. The J call is in doubt because the DNA end fits TRBJ2-7 better. The sample taken for sequencing was blood. The receptor's source is a woman under 30 with Graves' ophthalmopathy. The CDR3 DNA is TGTGCCAGCAGCGTAGTATGGCAGAGCTCCTACAATGAGCAGTACTTC. Translated: CASSVVWQSSYNEQYF.